This TCR beta chain was retrieved from a study of blood T cell repertoires in COVID-19. Study details: Samples of COVID-19 (acute and convalescent) were obtained from the United States, Italy and Spain. PBMCs, B-cell-depleted T cells, or T cells were the source of the cDNA or gDNA that made up the material.

Per the original data handling: Reference gene primer amplification gave nucleated cell count estimates. The method was immunoSEQ multiplex PCR; TCRdb's version includes in-frame clones alone and lacks a portion of them. V, J and clone size are those of that table, while D and trimming were read from the DNA. The data contain some 110,000 clones, about three quarters of them singletons. This CDR3 is built from 17 residues. Germline loops: CDR1 MGHRA, CDR2 YSYEKL. Losses at the gene ends were 3 bases for V and 7 bases for J; bases not matched to a gene: 11. The TCR comes from a man older than 75 with COVID-19, enrolled during active disease. Material for sequencing was peripheral blood. This chain joins TRBV4-1 and TRBJ2-1, with 11 bases aligning to TRBD2. In DNA form, the CDR3 reads TGCGCCAGCAGCCAGATTTCGGGACTAGCGGTTGATAATGAGCAGTTCTTC. This sequence encodes CASSQISGLAVDNEQFF.